This TCR beta chain was sequenced in a study of cytomegalovirus exposure and HLA in healthy donors. The study, taken as a whole, reports: Confirmation in vitro established that three CMV-associated chains were specific for CMV antigens. It was likely that a cluster of highly shared sequence variants was a sequencing artifact. The authors reported that TCR beta sequences could predict HLA-A and HLA-B alleles. These predictions were accurate for most subjects in the first cohort.

The PCR used 60 Vbeta and 13 Jbeta primers. Clones were sequenced by immunoSEQ multiplex PCR, and TCRdb holds only the in-frame ones, with some missing. Seen here are some 180,000 clones, 82% observed once, and the top ten hold roughly 1.4%. Worth noting for this clone: Its target is unknown.

This sequence was found in a man between 40 and 49 years old in good health and CMV-seronegative. Sequencing was performed on PBMCs.

This CDR3 reads CASSARDRGRYGYTF. The CDR3, as DNA: TGTGCCAGCAGCGCTCGGGACAGGGGGAGGTATGGCTACACCTTC. The chain links TRBV7-2 to TRBJ1-2, with 11 positions matching TRBD1. This CDR3 spans 15 amino acids. The germline gives CDR1 SGHTA, CDR2 FQGNSA. V was pared by 5 bases and J by 5 bases, with 7 bases of the junction left unmatched.